This T cell receptor beta chain was retrieved from a study of blood T cells in healthy people across ages. Background on the study: For every two T cells, template switching captured about one barcoded beta molecule. Study-wide results and limits: It was held that the diversity estimates obtained from one million T cells were underestimates. Conclusively comparing naive with antigen-experienced cells was impossible with unsorted PBMCs. Relative to aged donors, long-lived donors carried more naive CD4+ cells and displayed higher diversity.

Concerning this clonotype itself: The target antigen is unknown.

The second PCR ran roughly 6 to 11 cycles with a sample-barcoded 5' primer and J-beta primers. Via MiXCR, TCRdb re-called the 5' RACE reads, giving one row per CDR3 protein. The sample shows some 780,000 distinct CDR3 sequences, approximately 53% of them seen only once. What was sequenced was blood. The sequence came from a man aged 35 to 55 in good health.

CDR3 residues: CASSVGGRNYGYTF. The CDR3 DNA sequence: TGTGCCAGCAGCGTAGGGGGACGAAACTATGGCTACACCTTC. The rearrangement links TRBV9 to TRBJ1-2, with TRBD1 as a possible D gene (5 bases). Trimming took 0 bases from V and 2 from J, leaving 8 bases between them. CDR1 SGDLS and CDR2 YYNGEE come from the germline V gene. This CDR3 is built from 14 residues.